Listed below are T cell receptor beta chains from one sample, sequenced in a study of cytomegalovirus exposure and HLA in healthy donors. Assay used: immunoSEQ multiplex PCR; TCRdb lists only in-frame clones, some missing. Of 100,000 to 120,000 clones in the sample, 70% to 85% were seen once. Sequenced material: PBMCs. The receptor source for this set is a woman in her 40s in good health and CMV-seropositive. The CDR3 runs from the conserved cysteine through the conserved F or W.

15,TRBV9,CASSPRTGLTAEQYF
16,TRBV30,CAWSVSSGQGQETQYF
14,TRBV27,CASSSTGALGPQHF
11,TRBV20-1,CRQQGNTEAFF
14,TRBV7-9,CASSFSGGNYGYTF
14,TRBV19,CASSSLGRADEQFF
17,TRBV7-2,CASSLANRDRPSYGYTF
15,TRBV19,CASSISGGTTDTQYF
18,TRBV5-5,CASSLMRGSRTDNYGYTF
18,TRBV5-1,CASSLAGQGTSYNSPLHF
16,TRBV4-3,CASSQALAESTDTQYF
16,TRBV7-2,CASSLGGLRGNQPQHF
15,TRBV15,CATSRGRGLRYEQYF
13,TRBV7-2,CASSIGANQPQHF
15,TRBV30,CAHRDRGGTNYGYTF
14,TRBV2,CASSSSGRTNEQYF
14,TRBV5-5,CASSLEGGNQPQHF
11,TRBV9,CASSLSGELFF
14,TRBV6-1,CASSESTQQDTQYF
14,TRBV7-8,CASSLGRQGQPQHF
13,TRBV2,CASSLQGGETQYF
15,TRBV27,CASSPLNDWQETQYF
14,TRBV6-6,CASTGQGAWSEQYF
14,TRBV7-2,CASSLAQVNTEAFF
16,TRBV5-1,CASSLGGGSGTGELFF
15,TRBV6-5,CASSYEGAPGNTIYF
13,TRBV5-4,CASSPRESYEQYF
14,TRBV6-5,CASRYHSSTYEQYF
12,TRBV27,CASRGGYYGYTF
13,TRBV18,CASSKEVNTEAFF
18,TRBV5-1,CASSSDQRGTAINEKLFF
18,TRBV4-1,CASSQDLASGGGGDTQYF
14,TRBV4-3,CASSQETRTYEQYF
13,TRBV5-1,CASSAQENTEAFF
15,TRBV11-3,CASSSTGAPNTEAFF
17,TRBV4-1,CASSQEGTGITNEKLFF
14,TRBV2,CASSEQWTGYEQYF
15,TRBV15,CATSRTSGATDTQYF
12,TRBV6-5,CASGTGPYGYTF
18,TRBV4-1,CASSRGSLGRDSSYGYTF
15,TRBV19,CASRPGTGGFEKLFF
15,TRBV5-1,CASSAATGGGETQYF
16,TRBV5-5,CASSLLQGANTGELFF
15,TRBV7-9,CAIKAIAGSYNEQFF
12,TRBV29-1,CSVGSTNEKLFF
13,TRBV7-2,CASTGQGEGGYTF
15,TRBV11-2,CASSLPSGGLYEQYF
15,TRBV7-9,CASSAGTGETYGYTF
14,TRBV19,CASSILSGSTEQYF
16,TRBV7-2,CASSLGPGGPYNEQFF
15,TRBV13,CASSLGRQGSTEAFF
13,TRBV5-5,CASSFGTYYEQYF
14,TRBV10-3,CAISTGTSGYEQYF
16,TRBV5-8,CASISGPSWGNQPQHF
14,TRBV6-1,CASSLDREAGELFF
14,TRBV5-1,CASSLMGRTGELFF
13,TRBV18,CASSPQGADGYTF
13,TRBV5-1,CASSPGTGLEAFF
13,TRBV18,CASATTGGGEQYF
16,TRBV5-4,CASSLQRGNSNQPQHF